This T cell receptor (beta chain) derives from a study of T cell changes during pregnancy in multiple sclerosis. After removal of 3 bases from V and 0 bases from J, the junction contained 5 bases not matched to a gene. There are 16 residues in the CDR3. The V gene's germline CDR1 is MDHEN and CDR2 SYDVKM. This table comes from immunoSEQ multiplex PCR, and its TCRdb copy is limited to in-frame clones, with some not included. The table shows tens of thousands of clones, with about 90% occurring only once. The rearrangement joins TRBV28 to TRBJ1-5, with TRBD1 matching 7 bases. This sequence was found in a female donor in good health, enrolled as a control in a pregnancy study. Sequenced material: peripheral blood, taken in the first trimester of pregnancy. CDR3 sequence: CASSLASGGSNQPQHF. CDR3 coding DNA: TGTGCCAGCAGTTTGGCCTCAGGGGGTAGCAATCAGCCCCAGCATTTT.